One and the same sample provided the 17 T cell receptor beta chains below, sequenced in a study of neoadjuvant nivolumab and ipilimumab in lung cancer. Some clones are missing from TCRdb's copy, which holds only in-frame ones; the method was immunoSEQ multiplex PCR. The table includes 2,500 to 3,500 clones, roughly 88% detected once. The sample in question was tumor tissue, obtained after neoadjuvant nivolumab, alone or with ipilimumab, at or shortly before surgery. The receptor set was obtained from an adult with non-small cell lung cancer.

V usage is TRBV30 and J usage is TRBJ1-5; D unclear. The CDR3 extends over 13 amino acids. With 0 bases removed from V and 2 bases from J, the gap between germline ends came to 5 bases. The germline CDR1 and CDR2 sequences are GTSNPN and SVGIG (reference sequence). CDR3 protein: CAWSVGGNQPQHF. The DNA of the CDR3 is TGTGCCTGGAGTGTAGGTGGCAATCAGCCCCAGCATTTT. The variable domain in full, with the rest retrieved from reference TRBV30 and TRBJ1-5, is SQTIHQWPATLVQPVGSPLSLECTVEGTSNPNLYWYRQAAGRGLQLLFYSVGIGQISSEVPQNLSASRPQDRQFILSSKKLLLSDSGFYLCAWSVGGNQPQHFGDGTRLSIL.

This chain connects TRBV11-2 to TRBJ2-2, with 8 bases lining up with TRBD2. Germline trimming cut 6 bases from V and 4 bases from J; bases unmatched to any gene: 10. Germline CDR1 is SGHAT and CDR2 is FQNNGV. The CDR3 runs to 16 residues. The CDR3, as DNA: TGTGCCAGCAGTTCAAGCGGGAGAGTGGGCACCGGGGAGCTGTTTTTT. Residues: CASSSSGRVGTGELFF. The complete variable domain, with remaining parts taken from reference TRBV11-2 and TRBJ2-2, reads EAGVAQSPRYKIIEKRQSVAFWCNPISGHATLYWYQQILGQGPKLLIQFQNNGVVDDSQLPKDRFSAERLKGVDSTLKIQPAKLEDSAVYLCASSSSGRVGTGELFFGEGSRLTVL.

The J gene is TRBJ1-5, the V gene TRBV18, with D uncertain. Looked up from germline, CDR1 is KGHSH and CDR2 is LQKENI. The V and J ends lost 1 base and 4 bases respectively, with 8 bases between them. The CDR3 is made up of 14 amino acids. As DNA, the CDR3 is TGTGCCAGCTCACCACAGCAGGAGAATCAGCCCCAGCATTTT. It translates to CASSPQQENQPQHF.

This chain links TRBV7-2 with TRBJ2-7, with TRBD1 matching over 9 bases. The CDR3 totals 15 residues. V was clipped by 1 base and J by 9 bases; unmatched bases: 10. Germline V gives CDR1 SGHTA, CDR2 FQGNSA. CDR3 in amino acids: CASSLGDREGLGQYF. DNA for the CDR3: TGTGCCAGCAGCTTAGGGGACAGGGAGGGTTTGGGGCAGTACTTC.

This rearrangement joins TRBV14 to TRBJ2-7; D might be TRBD1 (6 bases). Trimming removed 0 bases from V and 6 bases from J, with 12 bases in between. The V gene's germline CDR1 is SGHDN and CDR2 FVKESK. This CDR3 is built from 14 residues. This CDR3 is CASSQEYRVSEQYF. The CDR3 nucleotides read TGTGCCAGCAGCCAAGAGTACAGGGTTTCCGAGCAGTACTTC. Full variable domain (missing parts from reference TRBV14 and TRBJ2-7): EAGVTQFPSHSVIEKGQTVTLRCDPISGHDNLYWYRRVMGKEIKFLLHFVKESKQDESGMPNNRFLAERTGGTYSTLKVQPAELEDSGVYFCASSQEYRVSEQYFGPGTRLTVT.

The chain links TRBV2 to TRBJ1-5; 8 bases align to TRBD1. Looked up from germline, CDR1 is SNHLY and CDR2 is FYNNEI. The length of the CDR3 is 15 residues. V was pared by 5 bases and J by 0 bases, with 3 bases of the junction left unmatched. In nucleotides, the CDR3 is TGTGCCAGCAGTCTTGACAGGGGTAGCAATCAGCCCCAGCATTTT. Amino acid sequence: CASSLDRGSNQPQHF.

This chain uses TRBV29-1 with TRBJ1-3; no clear D gene. Looked up from germline, CDR1 is SQVTM and CDR2 is ANQGSEA. The CDR3 is made up of 13 amino acids. V lost 4 bases and J 4 bases, leaving 11 bases between the germline ends. The CDR3 coding sequence is TGCAGCGTTGTTTCCACGCCCGGAAACACCATATATTTT. This codes for CSVVSTPGNTIYF.

This chain uses TRBV10-3 with TRBJ2-7; 7 nucleotides align to TRBD2. Germline lookup yields CDR1 ENHRY and CDR2 SYGVKD. The V and J ends lost 6 bases and 4 bases, in that order; junction bases with no gene match: 3. CDR3 size: 12 residues. DNA for the CDR3: TGTGCCATCAGCCGGGGGGAATACGAGCAGTACTTC. Encoded protein: CAISRGEYEQYF.

Here the CDR3 DNA reads TGTGCCAGCAGCTTAGGAACTCAAGGGAGTACGCAGTATTTT. This encodes CASSLGTQGSTQYF. The chain combines TRBV7-3 with TRBJ2-3, with D tentatively TRBD2 (5 bases). The V end was cut by 2 bases, the J end by 8 bases, with 14 bases between. Germline V gene lookup returns CDR1 SGHTA and CDR2 FQGTGA. The CDR3 consists of 14 residues. Complete variable domain (other parts from reference TRBV7-3 and TRBJ2-3): GAGVSQTPSNKVTEKGKYVELRCDPISGHTALYWYRQSLGQGPEFLIYFQGTGAADDSGLPNDRFFAVRPEGSVSTLKIQRTERGDSAVYLCASSLGTQGSTQYFGPGTRLTVL.

This clone was found once. The chain links TRBV15 to TRBJ1-2, with TRBD1 matching over 12 bases. The CDR3 spans 15 residues. Trimming at V came to 1 base and at J to 8 bases, leaving 5 bases not matched to a gene. Germline V lookup: CDR1 LNHNV, CDR2 YYDKDF (reference sequence). The CDR3 coding sequence is TGTGCCACCAGCAGAGGTCGGGACAGGGGGCACGGCTACACCTTC. Its protein product is CATSRGRDRGHGYTF.

The sample holds a few counts of this clone. V gene TRBV19 combines with J gene TRBJ1-5, with 9 positions matching TRBD1. Germline assignment: CDR1 LNHDA and CDR2 SQIVND (reference sequence). This CDR3 spans 16 amino acids. V lost 3 bases to trimming and J lost 4 bases; unmatched junction nucleotides: 7. The CDR3 sequence: CASSIIGTGNNQPQHF. The DNA of the CDR3 is TGTGCCAGTAGTATTATCGGGACAGGGAATAATCAGCCCCAGCATTTT.

V is TRBV5-1 and J is TRBJ1-1; TRBD1 matches 9 bases. Germline CDR1 SGHRS, CDR2 YFSETQ. The CDR3 is 16 residues long. Trimming removed 0 bases from V and 7 bases from J; junction bases left unmatched: 10. In nucleotides, the CDR3 is TGCGCCAGCAGCTTGGGCGGGACAGGGTTCGGCGATGAAGCTTTCTTT. Protein: CASSLGGTGFGDEAFF.

CDR3 residues: CASTQSPSTDTQYF. Here the CDR3 DNA reads TGTGCCAGCACCCAATCGCCCAGCACAGATACGCAGTATTTT. The gene calls are TRBV9 and TRBJ2-3, with D hard to call. Germline CDR1 and CDR2: SGDLS and YYNGEE. Trimming removed 6 bases at V and 0 bases at J, with 11 bases between. The CDR3 has 14 residues. Full variable domain (remainder filled in from reference TRBV9 and TRBJ2-3): DSGVTQTPKHLITATGQRVTLRCSPRSGDLSVYWYQQSLDQGLQFLIQYYNGEERAKGNILERFSAQQFPDLHSELNLSSLELGDSALYFCASTQSPSTDTQYFGPGTRLTVL.

V and J are TRBV14 and TRBJ2-2; 13 bases are shared with TRBD2. Germline V gene data show CDR1 as SGHDN and CDR2 as FVKESK. The V gene end was trimmed by 6 bases and the J gene end by 3 bases; junction bases not matched to a gene: 7. The CDR3 covers 17 residues. The CDR3 nucleotides read TGTGCCAGCAGTCGGACTAGCGGGAGTATGTACACCGGGGAGCTGTTTTTT. It codes for CASSRTSGSMYTGELFF. The full variable domain, with the rest looked up from reference TRBV14 and TRBJ2-2, is EAGVTQFPSHSVIEKGQTVTLRCDPISGHDNLYWYRRVMGKEIKFLLHFVKESKQDESGMPNNRFLAERTGGTYSTLKVQPAELEDSGVYFCASSRTSGSMYTGELFFGEGSRLTVL.

The CDR3 loop is CASSLSTSAFYEQYF. Here the CDR3 DNA reads TGTGCCAGCAGTTTATCGACTAGCGCATTCTACGAGCAGTACTTC. The rearrangement uses TRBV27 and TRBJ2-7, with 8 bases lining up with TRBD2. Germline-derived CDR1 and CDR2 are MNHEY and SMNVEV (reference sequence). CDR3 length: 15 residues. V was clipped by 0 bases and J by 3 bases; unmatched bases: 4.

V gene TRBV5-4 combines with J gene TRBJ2-2; 9 bases align to TRBD2. V shed 4 bases and J 6 bases; nucleotides not matched to a gene: 10. CDR3 length: 16 residues. Germline CDR1 and CDR2: SGHNT and YYREEE (reference sequence). In DNA form, the CDR3 reads TGTGCCAGCAGCCCTATGACTAGCGGATCTCCCGGGGAGCTGTTTTTT. It yields the protein CASSPMTSGSPGELFF.

In DNA form, the CDR3 reads TGTGCCAGCAGCTCACAGGCTCCAGGGACCCAGTACTTC. Protein: CASSSQAPGTQYF. The gene calls are TRBV7-3 and TRBJ2-5; a possible D gene is TRBD1 (5 bases). The germline V gene has CDR1 SGHTA and CDR2 FQGTGA. Trimming removed 4 bases from V and 7 bases from J, with 13 bases in between. This CDR3 has 13 residues.